The 6 T cell receptor beta chains reported below all come from one sample, sequenced in a study of blood T cell repertoires in COVID-19. Some clones are missing from TCRdb's copy, which holds only in-frame ones; the method was immunoSEQ multiplex PCR. The sample has 120,000 or so clones; 65% to 85% are singletons. Sequencing input: peripheral blood. Receptors were obtained from a man older than 75 with active or convalescent COVID-19.

This chain connects TRBV28 to TRBJ2-7, with 12 bases lining up with TRBD1. V was clipped by 1 base and J by 5 bases; unmatched bases: 6. Germline V lookup: CDR1 MDHEN, CDR2 SYDVKM. The CDR3 is 16 residues long. CDR3 residues: CASSLSGQGARNEQYF. The DNA of the CDR3 is TGTGCCAGCAGTTTATCGGGACAGGGGGCGAGGAACGAGCAGTACTTC.

This clone was picked up one time. J is TRBJ1-1 and V is TRBV29-1; tentatively, D is TRBD1 (6 bases). V was cut by 6 bases and J by 3 bases, with 17 bases left in between. The CDR3 is made up of 14 amino acids. Germline V CDR1 and CDR2: SQVTM, ANQGSEA. In DNA, the CDR3 is TGCAGCGTGATTATGGGGGCTGGGGACACTGAAGCTTTCTTT. Translated, it gives CSVIMGAGDTEAFF.

This clone was observed a single time. The chain combines TRBV9 with TRBJ1-2; possibly TRBD1 for D (5 bases). The CDR3 covers 14 residues. Germline V lookup: CDR1 SGDLS, CDR2 YYNGEE. Trimming removed 5 bases from V and 0 bases from J, with 11 bases in between. The CDR3 region is CASRDDRANYGYTF. The CDR3 nucleotides are TGTGCCAGCAGGGATGACAGAGCTAACTATGGCTACACCTTC.

This clone has just one count. This sequence joins TRBV7-3 and TRBJ2-1; a weak D match, TRBD1 (6 bases). The CDR3 loop spans 13 amino acids. Deletions cut 5 bases from V and 4 bases from J, with 9 bases between. Germline lookup yields CDR1 SGHTA and CDR2 FQGTGA. The CDR3 DNA follows: TGTGCCAGCAGCCCGGGACATTACAATGAGCAGTTCTTC. Its translation is CASSPGHYNEQFF.

The chain uses TRBV25-1 and TRBJ1-1, with D perhaps TRBD1 (5 bases). This CDR3 is built from 15 residues. V lost 0 bases, J lost 6 bases, and 14 bases lay in between. Germline CDR1 is MGHDK and CDR2 is SYGVNS. DNA of the CDR3: TGTGCCAGCAGTGAATACCGGTTGGGGGAGGCTGAAGCTTTCTTT. Its translation is CASSEYRLGEAEAFF. Variable domain in full (rest from reference TRBV25-1 and TRBJ1-1): EADIYQTPRYLVIGTGKKITLECSQTMGHDKMYWYQQDPGMELHLIHYSYGVNSTEKGDLSSESTVSRIRTEHFPLTLESARPSHTSQYLCASSEYRLGEAEAFFGQGTRLTVV.

The rearrangement uses TRBV6-5 and TRBJ2-2, with D possibly being TRBD2 (6 bases). The CDR3 sequence is 13 residues long. Germline values: CDR1 MNHEY, CDR2 SVGAGI. V shed 6 bases and J shed 5 bases, with 10 bases lying between them. CDR3 nucleotide sequence: TGTGCCAGCAGCCCCGGGGGTACCGGGGAGCTGTTTTTT. This encodes CASSPGGTGELFF.